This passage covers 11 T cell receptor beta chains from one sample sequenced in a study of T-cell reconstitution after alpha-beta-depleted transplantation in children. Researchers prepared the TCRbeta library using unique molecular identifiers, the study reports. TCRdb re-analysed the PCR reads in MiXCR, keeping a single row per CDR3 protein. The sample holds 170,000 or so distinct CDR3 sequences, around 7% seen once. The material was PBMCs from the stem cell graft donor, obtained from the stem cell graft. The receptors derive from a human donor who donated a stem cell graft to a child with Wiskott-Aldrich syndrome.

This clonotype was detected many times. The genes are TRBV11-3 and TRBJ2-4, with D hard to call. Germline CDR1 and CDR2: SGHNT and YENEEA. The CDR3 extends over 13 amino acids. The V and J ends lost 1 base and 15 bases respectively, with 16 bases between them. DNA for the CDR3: TGTGCCAGCAGCTTAGGCCCAGAGGCTTTATGGTACTTC. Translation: CASSLGPEALWYF. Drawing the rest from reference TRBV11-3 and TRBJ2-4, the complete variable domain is EAGVVQSPRYKIIEKKQPVAFWCNPISGHNTLYWYLQNLGQGPELLIRYENEEAVDDSQLPKDRFSAERLKGVDSTLKIQPAELGDSAVYLCASSLGPEALWYFGAGTRLSVL.

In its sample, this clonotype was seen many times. CDR3 sequence: CSVRDPGNEKLFF. In DNA form, the CDR3 reads TGCAGCGTCAGGGATCCGGGCAATGAAAAACTGTTTTTT. The chain employs TRBV29-1 and TRBJ1-4, with a weak D call TRBD1 (5 bases). The CDR3 loop spans 13 amino acids. V dropped 6 bases and J dropped 5 bases, with 13 bases sitting between them. Germline loops: CDR1 SQVTM, CDR2 ANQGSEA.

CDR3 sequence reads: CASSAHPTDTQYF. The CDR3 DNA is TGTGCCAGCAGTGCACACCCTACAGATACGCAGTATTTT. The chain carries TRBV14 and TRBJ2-3; no definite D call. V was clipped by 6 bases and J by 3 bases, with 10 bases between them. Germline V gene data show CDR1 as SGHDN and CDR2 as FVKESK. The CDR3 runs 13 residues. The full variable domain, its missing parts supplied by reference TRBV14 and TRBJ2-3, is EAGVTQFPSHSVIEKGQTVTLRCDPISGHDNLYWYRRVMGKEIKFLLHFVKESKQDESGMPNNRFLAERTGGTYSTLKVQPAELEDSGVYFCASSAHPTDTQYFGPGTRLTVL.

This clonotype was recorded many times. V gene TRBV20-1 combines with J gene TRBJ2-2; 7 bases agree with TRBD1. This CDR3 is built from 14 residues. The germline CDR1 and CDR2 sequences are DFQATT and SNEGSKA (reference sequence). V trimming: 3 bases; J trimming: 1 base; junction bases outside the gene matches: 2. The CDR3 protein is CSARDRKNTGELFF. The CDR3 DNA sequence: TGCAGTGCTAGGGACAGGAAGAACACCGGGGAGCTGTTTTTT.

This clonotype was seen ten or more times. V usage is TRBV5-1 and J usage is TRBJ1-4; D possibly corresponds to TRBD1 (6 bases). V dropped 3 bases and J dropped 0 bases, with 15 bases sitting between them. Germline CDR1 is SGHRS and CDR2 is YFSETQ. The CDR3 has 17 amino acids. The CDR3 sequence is CASSWGRRPATNEKLFF. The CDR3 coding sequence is TGCGCCAGCAGCTGGGGGCGCCGCCCCGCAACTAATGAAAAACTGTTTTTT.

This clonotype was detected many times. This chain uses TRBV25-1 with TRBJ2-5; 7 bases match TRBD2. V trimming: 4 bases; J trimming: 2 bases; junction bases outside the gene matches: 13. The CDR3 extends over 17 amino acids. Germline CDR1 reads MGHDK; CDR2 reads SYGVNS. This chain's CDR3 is CASSVMGGPSGQETQYF. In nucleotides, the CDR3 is TGTGCCAGCAGTGTGATGGGTGGGCCTAGCGGACAAGAGACCCAGTACTTC.

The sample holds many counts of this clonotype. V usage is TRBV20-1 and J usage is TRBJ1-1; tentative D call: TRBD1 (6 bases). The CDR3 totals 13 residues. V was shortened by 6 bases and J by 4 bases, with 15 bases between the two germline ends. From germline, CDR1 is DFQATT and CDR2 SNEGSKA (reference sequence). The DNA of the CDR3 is TGCAGTGCCTGGGGGCCCCAGGGCACTGAAGCTTTCTTT. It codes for CSAWGPQGTEAFF.

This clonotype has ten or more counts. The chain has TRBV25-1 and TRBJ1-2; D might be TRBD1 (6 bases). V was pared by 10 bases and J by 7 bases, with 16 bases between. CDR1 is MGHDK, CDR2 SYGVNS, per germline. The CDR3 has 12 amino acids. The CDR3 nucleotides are TGTGCCACCGATGGACAGCCCGGTGGCTACACCTTC. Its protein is CATDGQPGGYTF.

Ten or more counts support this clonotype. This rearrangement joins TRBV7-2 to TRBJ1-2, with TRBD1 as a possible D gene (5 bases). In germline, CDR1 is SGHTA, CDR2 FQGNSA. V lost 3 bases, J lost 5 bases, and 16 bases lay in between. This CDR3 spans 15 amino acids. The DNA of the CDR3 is TGTGCCAGCAGCTTTACAGGAGAATCGGGGTATGGCTACACCTTC. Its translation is CASSFTGESGYGYTF.

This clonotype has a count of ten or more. Written as DNA, the CDR3 is TGTGCCATCAGTGAGAGTAGCGGGGGAAACACCGGGGAGCTGTTTTTT. Amino acids: CAISESSGGNTGELFF. This rearrangement joins TRBV10-3 to TRBJ2-2, with 9 bases that match TRBD2. J lost 2 bases, V lost 2 bases, and 3 bases had no gene match. The V gene's germline CDR1 is ENHRY and CDR2 SYGVKD. The CDR3 sequence is 16 residues long.

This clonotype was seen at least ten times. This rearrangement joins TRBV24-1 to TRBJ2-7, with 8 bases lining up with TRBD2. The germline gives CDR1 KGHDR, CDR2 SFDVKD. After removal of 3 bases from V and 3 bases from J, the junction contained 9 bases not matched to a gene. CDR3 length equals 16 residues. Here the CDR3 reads CATSDLGTSGGYEQYF. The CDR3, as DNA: TGTGCCACCAGTGATCTGGGGACTAGTGGGGGCTACGAGCAGTACTTC.